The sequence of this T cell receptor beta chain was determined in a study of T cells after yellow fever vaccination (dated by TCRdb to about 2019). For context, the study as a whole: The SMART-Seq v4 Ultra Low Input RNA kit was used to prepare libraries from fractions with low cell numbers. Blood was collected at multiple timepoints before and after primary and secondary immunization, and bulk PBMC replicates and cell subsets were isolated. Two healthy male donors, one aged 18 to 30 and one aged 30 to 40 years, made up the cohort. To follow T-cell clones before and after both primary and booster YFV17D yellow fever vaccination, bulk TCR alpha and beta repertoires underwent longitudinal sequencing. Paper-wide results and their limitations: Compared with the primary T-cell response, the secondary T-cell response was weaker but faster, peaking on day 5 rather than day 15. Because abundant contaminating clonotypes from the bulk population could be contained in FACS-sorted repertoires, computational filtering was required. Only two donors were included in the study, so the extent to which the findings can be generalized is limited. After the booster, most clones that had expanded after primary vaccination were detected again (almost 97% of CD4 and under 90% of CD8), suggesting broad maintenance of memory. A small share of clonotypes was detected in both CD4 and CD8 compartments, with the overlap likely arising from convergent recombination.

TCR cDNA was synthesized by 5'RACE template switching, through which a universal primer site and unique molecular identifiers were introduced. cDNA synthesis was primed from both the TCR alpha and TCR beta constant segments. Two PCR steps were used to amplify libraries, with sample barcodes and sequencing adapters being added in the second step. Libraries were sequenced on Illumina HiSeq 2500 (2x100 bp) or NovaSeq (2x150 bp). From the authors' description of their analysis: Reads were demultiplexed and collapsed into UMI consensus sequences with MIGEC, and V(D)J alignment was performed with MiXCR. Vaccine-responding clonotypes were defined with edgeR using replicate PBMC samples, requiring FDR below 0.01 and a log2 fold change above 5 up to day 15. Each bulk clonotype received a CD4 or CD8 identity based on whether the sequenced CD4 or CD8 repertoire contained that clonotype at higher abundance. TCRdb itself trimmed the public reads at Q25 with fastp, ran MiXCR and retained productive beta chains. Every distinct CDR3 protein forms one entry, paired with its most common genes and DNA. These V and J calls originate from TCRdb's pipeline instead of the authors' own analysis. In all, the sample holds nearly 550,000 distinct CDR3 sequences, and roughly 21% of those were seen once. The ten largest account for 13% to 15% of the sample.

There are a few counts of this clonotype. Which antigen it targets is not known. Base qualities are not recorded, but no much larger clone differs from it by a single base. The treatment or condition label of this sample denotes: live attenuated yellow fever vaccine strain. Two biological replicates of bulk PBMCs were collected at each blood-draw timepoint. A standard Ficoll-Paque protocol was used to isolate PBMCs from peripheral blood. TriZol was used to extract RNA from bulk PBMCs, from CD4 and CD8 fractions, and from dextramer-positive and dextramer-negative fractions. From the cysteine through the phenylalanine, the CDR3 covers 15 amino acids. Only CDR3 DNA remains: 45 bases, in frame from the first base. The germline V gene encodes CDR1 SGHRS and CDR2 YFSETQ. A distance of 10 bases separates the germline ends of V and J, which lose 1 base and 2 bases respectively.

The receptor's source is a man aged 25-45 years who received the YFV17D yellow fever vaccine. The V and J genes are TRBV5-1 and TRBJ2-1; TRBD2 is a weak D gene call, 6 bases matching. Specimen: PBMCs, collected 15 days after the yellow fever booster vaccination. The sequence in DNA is TGCGCCAGCAGCTTGACGGGAGATCCCTACAATGAGCAGTTCTTC. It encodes CASSLTGDPYNEQFF.